This TCR beta chain was identified in a study of cytomegalovirus exposure and HLA in healthy donors (dated by TCRdb to 2016 to 2017). About the investigation overall: An earlier analysis of 587 of the donors reported 276 Gb of sequence data and approximately 120 million unique TCR beta sequences obtained from about 179 million T cells. Among under 450 genotyped donors of the cohort, an average of 235,054 unique TCR beta nucleotide sequences were sequenced per donor, around 20% of them non-productive. The aim of the study was to test whether cataloging public T cell receptors could identify signatures of past pathogen exposure. Besides the first cohort of around 700 subjects, a separate validation cohort made up of over 100 different subjects was used. The study profiled the T cell repertoires of 500 to 800 subjects by immunosequencing and related them to cytomegalovirus serostatus. In an earlier analysis of 587 of the donors, high-throughput TCR beta sequencing was used to judge whether each TCR beta V gene segment behaved as functional or pseudogenic. The later analysis used no new phenotypic data to find candidate immune exposures, relying instead on TCR beta sequences and their occurrence across donors. All discovery cohort repertoires had been generated on a single sequencing platform. Of the 350 to 450 genotyped donors, more than 75% were placed in the genetic ancestry cluster associated with self-reported Caucasian donors. Donor age, sex, ethnicity and CMV serostatus were compiled alongside the repertoire data. The study combined high-throughput TCR immunosequencing, statistical association of individual TCRs with disease status, and machine learning to predict cytomegalovirus infection status. Because of strong linkage in the cohort, four to six DR-DQ haplotypes were treated as single units for association and clustering. Genome-wide SNP genotypes for about 55% of the roughly 670 donors were used in a later genetic analysis, which treated that subset as a discovery cohort. An early release that covered several hundred HLA-typed donors contained around 300 gigabases of sequencing data and 65 million to 100 million unique TCR sequences. Typing coverage varied by locus: roughly 629-640 donors for A, B, C, DRB1 and DQB1; approximately 500 for DQA1; about 600 for DPA1; roughly 450 for DPB1. HLA typing included class I and class II loci at four-digit resolution. To study patterns of TCR occurrence, a later analysis re-analyzed previously published TCR beta repertoires from several hundred donors and added high-resolution HLA genotyping. Overall study results and their limits: Most TCR sequences were observed very rarely across donors, whereas some public TCRs were present in many individuals. In a later analysis, HLA-associated TCR beta chains were found to be more clonally expanded and to have lower generation probabilities than equally common non-associated chains. According to a later analysis, TCR association rates differed among HLA loci, with DRB1 alleles showing the most associated TCRs and HLA-C alleles showing the fewest. According to a later analysis, parvovirus B19, influenza, CMV and Epstein-Barr virus appeared linked to several top co-occurrence clusters. Some IMGT-functional V segments, including TRBV6-2 and TRBV6-3, could not be told apart with the 87-base-pair reads, so those segments were excluded. At a false discovery rate of 0.05, a later analysis linked about 17,000 TCR beta sequences to specific HLA alleles. When HLA alleles, especially DR and DQ, strongly co-occurred, attributing TCR associations to individual alleles was difficult. A further reported finding was that TCR beta sequences accurately predicted the HLA-A and HLA-B alleles for most subjects in the first cohort. The authors suggested that the approach could potentially be extended to other disease states and immunological phenotypes. Most CMV-associated TCR beta chains appeared to be HLA-restricted in a later analysis, and the HLA associations seemed to be driven largely by CMV exposure. In both the original and validation cohorts, the classifier was reported to diagnose cytomegalovirus status with high specificity and sensitivity. Because some donors lacked HLA typing at each locus, the association tests relied only on the typed subset. Linkage disequilibrium might explain the correlated functional status among segregating V segments, but an unknown experimental factor could not be ruled out. A group of highly shared sequence variants was considered likely to be a technical artifact of the sequencing pipeline. Compared with the 666-donor mean, donors in an Asian-associated ancestry cluster had fewer N-insertions in productive TCRs, according to a later genetic analysis. In the study, approximately 160 TCR beta chains were listed as associated with cytomegalovirus. In vitro tests confirmed that a few of the cytomegalovirus-associated TCR beta chains recognize cytomegalovirus antigens. In an earlier analysis of about 540 of the donors, most TCR beta V segments were observed in productive rearrangements about 87% or about 30% of the time, broadly matching IMGT annotations. The cohort was sequenced for TCR beta chains only, and without alpha or paired-chain data the features that could be detected were limited. The earlier analysis of 587 of the donors excluded approximately 17 rarely observed V segments, including chromosome 9 orphons, because counts were too low. The presence/absence analyses assumed that sequencing depth was roughly uniform across donors, and that assumption may not be true. In a later genetic analysis, a missense DCLRE1C variant was associated with V-gene and J-gene trimming of TCR beta chains, and the association was replicated in an independent cohort. For the cohort, immune exposure information was limited to CMV serostatus.

In the case of this clone: Its antigen is currently not known. No base-level quality is on record; no much larger clone is a single base apart.

The CDR3 measures 15 amino acids from cysteine to phenylalanine. Only the CDR3 DNA is retained, 45 bases long and in frame from the first base. The junction shows trimming of 4 bases on V and 5 bases on J, and the gene matches do not reach 7 bases of it. The CDR1 and CDR2 encoded by the germline V gene are SGHDN and FVKESK. In total, roughly 670 healthy bone marrow donors made up the cohort. Cohort members were all nominally healthy when sampled, although unrecorded immune exposures were likely present. The donor tested CMV seronegative, placing the donor among the 350 to 400 seronegative members of the cohort. Each donor provided a peripheral blood sample, and peripheral blood mononuclear cells were used for TCR beta sequencing. Genomic DNA extraction from the blood cell samples was performed with the Qiagen DNeasy Blood Extraction Kit. The protocol used for the library was the immunoSEQ multiplex PCR assay. For the multiplex PCR, a mixture combining 60 forward primers for TCR Vbeta segments and 13 reverse primers for TCR Jbeta segments was used. A multiplex PCR assay on genomic DNA amplified the CDR3 region of rearranged TCR beta genes. The amplified TCR beta libraries were sequenced on the Illumina HiSeq System as 87-base-pair reads. On the authors' methods: A later analysis counted tens of millions of unique TCR beta chains across the 600 to 850 repertoires, and roughly 9.9 million of these chains were shared by at least two donors. Raw reads were error-corrected and collapsed into unique sequences with a nearest-neighbor algorithm that merged closely related sequences to remove PCR and sequencing errors. To assign V, D and J gene segments, CDR3 sequences were aligned to IMGT reference sequences. For a sequence to be retained, a match of at least six nucleotides was required to both a V gene segment and a J gene segment. A rearrangement counted as productive if the CDR3 had no stop codons and remained in frame with V and J, and every other rearrangement counted as non-productive. Following IMGT convention, CDR3 was defined as the stretch from the second conserved V-encoded cysteine to the conserved J-encoded phenylalanine. The earlier analysis of about 590 of the donors excluded sequences that lacked an unambiguous match to a single V gene segment. An earlier analysis of over 450 of the donors classified V segments as functional when productive rearrangements were above 56.7% and as segregating when the standard deviation between donors was above 5%. A statistical classification framework was built for diagnosing cytomegalovirus status from the catalog of TCR beta chain sequences. In a later analysis, V and J genes were assigned by comparing TCR nucleotide sequences against IMGT/GENE-DB human TR gene sequences. Using the TCRdist pipeline, a later analysis assigned CDR3 sequences along with most-parsimonious VDJ recombination scenarios. In a later analysis, each TCR beta chain was defined by its CDR3 amino acid sequence together with its V-gene family, and reads lacking a unique V-gene family were excluded. As a way to deal with suspected cross-contamination and a sequencing artifact, a later analysis dropped approximately 590 nucleotide sequences that were highly shared and had low generation probability. In a later analysis, a clonal expansion index for each public chain was calculated from normalized within-repertoire ranks of inferred template counts. A later analysis computed generation probabilities with a VDJ recombination model fitted to out-of-frame rearrangements, and checked the results against IGoR. Hypergeometric tests were used in a later analysis to score TCR-TCR, TCR-HLA and TCR-CMV co-occurrence, with a repertoire-size bias correction applied to the TCR pairs. In a later analysis, false discovery rates were estimated by permuting HLA or CMV assignments 20 times. In a later analysis, co-occurring TCRs were grouped using DBSCAN, and TCRdist sequence similarity was added for clustering within HLA-allele-positive subsets. Repertoires with fewer than 30,000 or more than 120,000 public chains, plus five repertoires with anomalous nucleotide sharing, were excluded from co-occurrence clustering. The immuneACCESS repertoire file appears here via TCRdb, limited to in-frame rearrangements. These files lack a portion of the clones; in checked studies, under half of the deficit traces to unresolved V genes, and the cause of the others is not known. V and J calls and clone size are those listed in that table; D and trimming were worked out from the DNA. The sample table contains 95,000 to 150,000 clones; only one count was recorded for approximately 70% of them. Of the sample, more than 1.5% falls within the top ten clones.

Sequenced input: PBMCs. The clonotype comes from a man aged 18 to 30 in good health and CMV-seronegative. The chain was built from TRBV14 and TRBJ2-2; 7 bases in the junction line up with TRBD1. This receptor carries the CDR3 CASSPTTGDTGELFF. The DNA sequence is as follows: TGTGCCAGCAGCCCGACTACAGGGGATACCGGGGAGCTGTTTTTT. Extended through the reference TRBV14 and TRBJ2-2 proteins, this CDR3 yields the full variable domain: EAGVTQFPSHSVIEKGQTVTLRCDPISGHDNLYWYRRVMGKEIKFLLHFVKESKQDESGMPNNRFLAERTGGTYSTLKVQPAELEDSGVYFCASSPTTGDTGELFFGEGSRLTVL.